These 19 T cell receptor beta chains came from one sample sequenced in a study of cytomegalovirus exposure and HLA in healthy donors. Primers: 60 Vbeta forward and 13 Jbeta reverse. Only in-frame clones appear in the TCRdb table, and some are missing; sequencing was by immunoSEQ multiplex PCR. This table holds around 140,000 clones, approximately 87% found once. The specimen sequenced was PBMCs. Every receptor here comes from a man aged 35 to 55 in good health and CMV-seronegative.

The chain links TRBV9 to TRBJ1-6; 9 bases fit TRBD1. The CDR3 contains 16 residues. The V gene's germline CDR1 is SGDLS and CDR2 YYNGEE. The trim removed 3 bases at V and 9 bases at J, leaving 10 bases unmatched. The CDR3 DNA reads TGTGCCAGCAGCGCAACCGGGACAGGGTCGGTTTCACCCCTCCACTTT. This gives the protein CASSATGTGSVSPLHF.

The chain is built from TRBV5-1 and TRBJ2-7; perhaps TRBD2 as D (6 bases). From germline, CDR1 is SGHRS and CDR2 YFSETQ. This CDR3 comprises 13 residues. Deletions cut 0 bases from V and 4 bases from J, with 8 bases between. The CDR3 sequence: CASSLVGGYEQYF. DNA for the CDR3: TGCGCCAGCAGCTTGGTTGGGGGGTACGAGCAGTACTTC.

The rearrangement uses TRBV2 and TRBJ2-7; D possibly corresponds to TRBD1 (6 bases). Germline CDR1 reads SNHLY; CDR2 reads FYNNEI. V lost 8 bases and J 7 bases, leaving 12 bases between the germline ends. This CDR3 comprises 11 residues. For the CDR3, the DNA is TGTGCCAGCCGAATCGGGACAGAGCAGTACTTC. This encodes CASRIGTEQYF.

The chain carries TRBV2 and TRBJ2-5; 7 bases are shared with TRBD1. V shed 7 bases, J shed 4 bases, and the junction held 6 bases outside the gene matches. The CDR3 is 13 residues long. The germline V gene has CDR1 SNHLY and CDR2 FYNNEI. As DNA, the CDR3 is TGTGCCAGCACAGGGGGTGGAGGAGAGACCCAGTACTTC. This codes for CASTGGGGETQYF.

This chain links TRBV2 with TRBJ2-3; 8 bases map to TRBD2. The CDR3 covers 13 residues. Per the germline V gene, CDR1 is SNHLY and CDR2 is FYNNEI. V dropped 7 bases and J dropped 4; count of bases not matched to a gene: 4. The DNA for the CDR3 is TGTGCCAGCATTCGGACTAGCTCAGATACGCAGTATTTT. It yields the protein CASIRTSSDTQYF.

V usage is TRBV28 and J usage is TRBJ1-1; D is perhaps TRBD1 (5 bases). CDR1 and CDR2 from the germline V gene are MDHEN and SYDVKM. V lost 3 bases and J 1 base, leaving 9 bases between the germline ends. The CDR3 covers 14 residues. CDR3 protein: CASSFQGENTEAFF. CDR3 DNA sequence: TGTGCCAGCAGTTTCCAGGGCGAGAACACTGAAGCTTTCTTT. The full variable domain, rest sourced from reference TRBV28 and TRBJ1-1, is DVKVTQSSRYLVKRTGEKVFLECVQDMDHENMFWYRQDPGLGLRLIYFSYDVKMKEKGDIPEGYSVSREKKERFSLILESASTNQTSMYLCASSFQGENTEAFFGQGTRLTVV.

The chain joins TRBV5-6 to TRBJ1-2; TRBD1 aligns across 8 bases. This CDR3 has 13 amino acids. Germline CDR1 SGHDT, CDR2 YYEEEE. J lost 8 bases, V lost 3 bases, and 6 bases had no gene match. This CDR3 reads CASSWDRTEGYTF. CDR3 nucleotides: TGTGCCAGCAGCTGGGACAGGACCGAGGGCTACACCTTC.

V usage is TRBV2 and J usage is TRBJ1-4; weak D call: TRBD1 (5 bases). V was shortened by 6 bases and J by 6 bases, with 14 bases between the two germline ends. The length of the CDR3 is 14 residues. Germline values: CDR1 SNHLY, CDR2 FYNNEI. For the CDR3, the DNA is TGTGCCAGCAGACCCGGGGGAGGCGATGAAAAACTGTTTTTT. Its translation is CASRPGGGDEKLFF.

V gene TRBV15 combines with J gene TRBJ1-2, with a possible D match to TRBD1 (6 bases). The CDR3 is 16 residues long. The germline CDR1 and CDR2 sequences are LNHNV and YYDKDF (reference sequence). V was trimmed by 1 base and J by 0 bases, leaving 12 bases between them. CDR3 nucleotide sequence: TGTGCCACCAGCAGAGCCGGGACACTAGCTAACTATGGCTACACCTTC. It yields the protein CATSRAGTLANYGYTF. The full variable domain, its missing parts supplied by reference TRBV15 and TRBJ1-2, is DAMVIQNPRYQVTQFGKPVTLSCSQTLNHNVMYWYQQKSSQAPKLLFHYYDKDFNNEADTPDNFQSRRPNTSFCFLDIRSPGLGDTAMYLCATSRAGTLANYGYTFGSGTRLTVV.

This clone appeared once. The chain uses TRBV28 and TRBJ1-1, with 8 bases that match TRBD1. This CDR3 region has 16 residues. V was pared by 7 bases and J by 5 bases, with 15 bases of the junction left unmatched. From germline, CDR1 is MDHEN and CDR2 SYDVKM. The CDR3 reads CASTLLPGQGRTEAFF. The CDR3 DNA follows: TGTGCCAGCACCCTACTCCCCGGACAGGGCCGGACTGAAGCTTTCTTT.

The chain recombines TRBV2 with TRBJ2-5; 9 bases line up with TRBD1. The tail of the sequence fits TRBJ2-7 better, so the J call may be wrong. Germline lookup yields CDR1 SNHLY and CDR2 FYNNEI. This CDR3 has 15 amino acids. CDR3 sequence reads: CASSESGDRGGEQYF. In DNA, the CDR3 is TGTGCCAGCAGTGAAAGCGGAGACAGGGGGGGCGAGCAGTACTTC.

The rearrangement uses TRBV7-2 and TRBJ1-2; TRBD1 is a possible D gene (5 bases). The CDR3 consists of 13 residues. CDR1 and CDR2 (germline): SGHTA, FQGNSA. Trimming left V 1 base short and J 7 bases short, with 10 bases between. The CDR3 loop reads CASSLDRGGGYTF. The CDR3 nucleotides are TGTGCCAGCAGCTTAGATAGGGGTGGTGGCTACACCTTC.

This sequence joins TRBV19 and TRBJ1-1; D gene unclear. The CDR3 runs to 13 residues. Trimming removed 2 bases at V and 3 bases at J, with 7 bases between. Germline V CDR1 and CDR2: LNHDA, SQIVND (reference sequence). DNA of the CDR3: TGTGCCAGTAGTATAACGGGGTACACTGAAGCTTTCTTT. Its protein product is CASSITGYTEAFF.

This sequence joins TRBV9 and TRBJ1-1, with a tentative D call TRBD1 (6 bases). This CDR3 spans 13 amino acids. The V and J ends lost 3 bases and 3 bases respectively, with 9 bases between them. Germline loops: CDR1 SGDLS, CDR2 YYNGEE. The CDR3 sequence: CASSEGQHTEAFF. The CDR3 DNA reads as TGTGCCAGCAGCGAAGGACAGCACACTGAAGCTTTCTTT.

This sequence joins TRBV4-1 and TRBJ1-1; D is undetermined. This CDR3 contains 14 residues. Germline-derived CDR1 and CDR2 are MGHRA and YSYEKL. Trimming shortened V by 1 base and J by 11 bases, and 17 bases separated the two germline ends. Here the CDR3 reads CASSQVTAALFAFF. CDR3 DNA sequence: TGCGCCAGCAGCCAAGTCACAGCCGCCTTGTTCGCTTTCTTT.

The rearrangement uses TRBV7-2 and TRBJ1-5; D might be TRBD1 (6 bases). Looked up from germline, CDR1 is SGHTA and CDR2 is FQGNSA. The CDR3 totals 13 residues. Deletions cut 5 bases from V and 4 bases from J, with 9 bases between. The CDR3 spells CASSLGTNQPQHF. CDR3 bases: TGTGCCAGCAGCCTTGGGACAAATCAGCCCCAGCATTTT.

This clone showed up just a few times. This chain links TRBV29-1 with TRBJ2-7, with 15 bases identical to TRBD2. Germline CDR1 reads SQVTM; CDR2 reads ANQGSEA. The CDR3 contains 16 residues. With 5 bases clipped from V and 6 bases from J, the junction kept 11 bases outside the gene matches. The CDR3 DNA follows: TGCAGCGTTATTGGACTAGCGGGAGGGCCGGTTGCCGAGCAGTACTTC. Translated: CSVIGLAGGPVAEQYF.

This chain uses TRBV7-9 with TRBJ1-1; 11 nucleotides match TRBD1. This CDR3 is built from 15 residues. V gave up 6 bases and J gave up 3 bases; unmatched junction bases: 6. Germline CDR1 and CDR2: SEHNR and FQNEAQ (reference sequence). This CDR3 reads CASRGQGAEDTEAFF. CDR3 coding DNA: TGTGCCAGCAGAGGACAGGGGGCCGAGGACACTGAAGCTTTCTTT.

V and J are TRBV7-2 and TRBJ2-5, with 7 bases identical to TRBD2. Germline V gives CDR1 SGHTA, CDR2 FQGNSA. The CDR3 is made up of 16 amino acids. After removal of 5 bases from V and 2 bases from J, the junction contained 11 bases not matched to a gene. The CDR3 sequence is CASSHSGTAGQETQYF. CDR3 bases: TGTGCCAGCAGCCACAGCGGGACGGCGGGACAAGAGACCCAGTACTTC.